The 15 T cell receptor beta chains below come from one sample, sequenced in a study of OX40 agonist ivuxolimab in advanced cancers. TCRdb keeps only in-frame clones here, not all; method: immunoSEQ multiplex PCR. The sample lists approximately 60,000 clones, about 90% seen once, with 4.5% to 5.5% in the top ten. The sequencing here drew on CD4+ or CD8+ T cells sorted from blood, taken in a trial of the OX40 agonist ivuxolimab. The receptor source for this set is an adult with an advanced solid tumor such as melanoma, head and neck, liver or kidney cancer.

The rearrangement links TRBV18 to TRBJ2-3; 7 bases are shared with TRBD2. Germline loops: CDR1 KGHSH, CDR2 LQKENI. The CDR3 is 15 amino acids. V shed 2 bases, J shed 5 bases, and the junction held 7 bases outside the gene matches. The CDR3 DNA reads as TGTGCCAGCTCACCAATTGCGGGAGAAGGAGATACGCAGTATTTT. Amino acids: CASSPIAGEGDTQYF. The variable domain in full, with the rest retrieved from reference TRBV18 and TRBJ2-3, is NAGVMQNPRHLVRRRGQEARLRCSPMKGHSHVYWYRQLPEEGLKFMVYLQKENIIDESGMPKERFSAEFPKEGPSILRIQQVVRGDSAAYFCASSPIAGEGDTQYFGPGTRLTVL.

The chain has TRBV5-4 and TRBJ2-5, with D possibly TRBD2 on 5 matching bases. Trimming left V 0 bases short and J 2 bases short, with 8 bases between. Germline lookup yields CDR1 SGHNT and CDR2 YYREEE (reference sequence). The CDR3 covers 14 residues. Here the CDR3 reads CASSLGTRQETQYF. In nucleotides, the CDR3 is TGTGCCAGCAGCTTGGGGACTCGTCAAGAGACCCAGTACTTC.

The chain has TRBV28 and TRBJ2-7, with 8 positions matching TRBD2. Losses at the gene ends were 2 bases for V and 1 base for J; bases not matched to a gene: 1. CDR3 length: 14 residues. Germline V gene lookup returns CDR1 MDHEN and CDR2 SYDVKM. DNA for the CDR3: TGTGCCAGCAGTTTACGGGGGGGGTCCTACGAGCAGTACTTC. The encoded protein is CASSLRGGSYEQYF.

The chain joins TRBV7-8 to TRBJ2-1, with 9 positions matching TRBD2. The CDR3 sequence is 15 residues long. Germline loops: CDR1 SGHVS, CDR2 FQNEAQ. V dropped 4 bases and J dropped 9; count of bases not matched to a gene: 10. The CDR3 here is CASSSRGGRGGEQFF. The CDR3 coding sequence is TGTGCCAGCAGCTCCAGAGGCGGGAGGGGGGGTGAGCAGTTCTTC.

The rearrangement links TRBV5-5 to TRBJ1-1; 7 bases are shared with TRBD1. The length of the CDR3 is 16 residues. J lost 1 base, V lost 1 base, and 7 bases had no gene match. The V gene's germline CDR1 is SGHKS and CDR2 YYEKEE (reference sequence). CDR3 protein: CASSLIGGGRNTEAFF. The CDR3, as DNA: TGTGCCAGCAGCTTGATTGGAGGGGGCAGGAACACTGAAGCTTTCTTT.

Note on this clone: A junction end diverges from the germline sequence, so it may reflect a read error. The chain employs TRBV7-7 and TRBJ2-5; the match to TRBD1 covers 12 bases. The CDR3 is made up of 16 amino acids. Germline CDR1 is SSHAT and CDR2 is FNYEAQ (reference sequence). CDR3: CASSPGWDRGPETQYF. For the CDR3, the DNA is TGTGCTAGCAGCCCTGGATGGGACAGGGGGCCAGAGACCCAGTACTTC.

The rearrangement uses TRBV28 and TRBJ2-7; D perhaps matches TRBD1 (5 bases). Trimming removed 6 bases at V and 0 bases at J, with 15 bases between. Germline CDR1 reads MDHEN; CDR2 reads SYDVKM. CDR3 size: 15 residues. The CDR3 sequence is CASSPADTTSYEQYF. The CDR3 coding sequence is TGTGCCAGCAGCCCTGCGGACACAACCTCCTACGAGCAGTACTTC. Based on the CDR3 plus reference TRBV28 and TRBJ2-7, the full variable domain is DVKVTQSSRYLVKRTGEKVFLECVQDMDHENMFWYRQDPGLGLRLIYFSYDVKMKEKGDIPEGYSVSREKKERFSLILESASTNQTSMYLCASSPADTTSYEQYFGPGTRLTVT.

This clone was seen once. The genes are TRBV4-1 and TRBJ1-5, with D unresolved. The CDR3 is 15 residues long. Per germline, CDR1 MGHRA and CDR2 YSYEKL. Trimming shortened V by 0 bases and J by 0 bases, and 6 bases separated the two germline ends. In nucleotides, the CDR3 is TGCGCCAGCAGCCAAGATTGGAGTAGCAATCAGCCCCAGCATTTT. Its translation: CASSQDWSSNQPQHF.

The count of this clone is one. CDR3 nucleotide sequence: TGCGCCAGCGGGGACAGCTCCTACAATGAGCAGTTCTTC. Translating it yields CASGDSSYNEQFF. The chain couples TRBV10-1 to TRBJ2-1, with 7 bases identical to TRBD1. The ends lost 8 bases at V and 0 bases at J; junction bases unmatched: 1. CDR3 size: 13 residues. Germline CDR1 and CDR2: WNHNN and SYGVQD (reference sequence).

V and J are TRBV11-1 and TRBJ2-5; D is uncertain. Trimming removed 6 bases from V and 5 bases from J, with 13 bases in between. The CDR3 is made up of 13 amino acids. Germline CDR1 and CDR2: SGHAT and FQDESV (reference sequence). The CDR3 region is CASSLLVLETQYF. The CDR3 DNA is TGTGCCAGCAGTCTTCTGGTTCTGGAGACCCAGTACTTC.

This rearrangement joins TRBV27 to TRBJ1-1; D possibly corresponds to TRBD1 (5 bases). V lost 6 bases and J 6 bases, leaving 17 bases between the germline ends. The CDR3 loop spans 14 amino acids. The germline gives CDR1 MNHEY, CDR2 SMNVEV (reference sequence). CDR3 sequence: CASSRGGVLSEAFF. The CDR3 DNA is TGTGCCAGCAGCCGGGGGGGGGTATTATCTGAAGCTTTCTTT.

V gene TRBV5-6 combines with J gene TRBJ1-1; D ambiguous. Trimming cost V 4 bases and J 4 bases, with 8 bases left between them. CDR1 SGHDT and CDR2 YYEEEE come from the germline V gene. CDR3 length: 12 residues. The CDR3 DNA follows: TGTGCCAGCAGCCTGGTGGGCACTGAAGCTTTCTTT. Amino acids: CASSLVGTEAFF.

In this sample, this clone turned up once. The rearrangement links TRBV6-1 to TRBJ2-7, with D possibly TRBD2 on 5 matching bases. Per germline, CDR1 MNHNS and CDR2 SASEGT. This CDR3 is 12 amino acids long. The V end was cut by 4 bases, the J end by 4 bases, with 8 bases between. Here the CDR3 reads CASSVEGYEQYF. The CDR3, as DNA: TGTGCCAGCAGTGTCGAGGGATACGAGCAGTACTTC.

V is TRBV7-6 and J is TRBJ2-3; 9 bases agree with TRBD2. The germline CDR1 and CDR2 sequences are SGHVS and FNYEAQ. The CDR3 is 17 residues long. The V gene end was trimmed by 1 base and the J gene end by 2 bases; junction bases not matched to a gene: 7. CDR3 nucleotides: TGTGCCAGCAGCTTAGTAGGGACTAGCACAACCACAGATACGCAGTATTTT. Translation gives CASSLVGTSTTTDTQYF.

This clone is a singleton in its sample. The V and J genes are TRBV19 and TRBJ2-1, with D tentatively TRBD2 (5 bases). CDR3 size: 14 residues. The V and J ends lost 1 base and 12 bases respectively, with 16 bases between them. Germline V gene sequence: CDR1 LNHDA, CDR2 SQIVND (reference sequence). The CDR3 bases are TGTGCCAGTAGTATAGGGGGAGCACCCTGGGGGCAGTTCTTC. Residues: CASSIGGAPWGQFF.